The source of this T cell receptor beta chain is a study of T cell changes during pregnancy in multiple sclerosis. Assay used: immunoSEQ multiplex PCR; TCRdb lists only in-frame clones, some missing. The sample contains around 70,000 clones, almost 95% of which appear only once. V lost 11 bases and J 2 bases, leaving 19 bases between the germline ends. In germline, CDR1 is SEHNR, CDR2 FQNEAQ (reference sequence). This CDR3 has 15 residues. V gene TRBV7-9 combines with J gene TRBJ2-1, with D perhaps matching TRBD2 (5 bases). Sequenced here: peripheral blood, sampled before pregnancy. The source of this sequence is a female donor with multiple sclerosis, enrolled in a pregnancy study. The CDR3 sequence: CAHTGTGNTYNEQFF. The CDR3 coding sequence is TGTGCCCACACCGGCACCGGGAATACCTACAATGAGCAGTTCTTC.